This T cell receptor (beta chain) was identified during a study of T cell responses to AZD1222 COVID-19 vaccine. Broader study findings: Reportedly, close to half of spike-specific TCRs are directed against unmutated variant regions.

V gave up 1 base and J gave up 1 base, with 4 bases separating them. CDR1 is LGHNA, CDR2 YSLEER, per germline. This CDR3 region has 13 residues. The table came from immunoSEQ multiplex PCR; TCRdb's copy has only in-frame clones and leaves some out. The repertoire holds about 110,000 clones, 85% to 95% seen once, with 6.2% in the top ten. To note about this clone: Its target is unknown.

This material consisted of peripheral blood, taken 28 days after the second AZD1222 dose. The receptor was derived from an adult who received the AZD1222 COVID-19 vaccine. J is TRBJ1-2 and V is TRBV4-3; D gene ambiguous. The CDR3 DNA sequence: TGCGCCAGCAGCCAAGGGGTTAACTATGGCTACACCTTC. Amino acid sequence: CASSQGVNYGYTF.